The clone carrying this T cell receptor (beta chain) has just one count. Given a much more abundant clone one base away, this may be a read error. TCRbeta libraries were built with three rounds of nested PCR, modified from ARM-PCR. In TCRdb, the multiplex PCR reads were re-called with MiXCR into one record per CDR3 protein. The table records about 93,000 distinct CDR3 sequences, less than 80% of them present only once. Trimming cost V 3 bases and J 0 bases, with 21 bases left between them. The CDR3 is 19 residues long. In germline, CDR1 is MDHEN, CDR2 SYDVKM. The sample is drawn from a study of tumor and adjacent non-tumor tissue in lung cancer. The wider study: Patients were aged roughly 31 to 76, nine to eleven men and about five women, stage I to III.

No cell sorting was done before RNA was extracted from the tissue. The receptor was isolated from a man aged 55 to 70 with non-small cell lung cancer. The V call is TRBV28, the J call TRBJ2-1, with a possible D match to TRBD2 (6 bases). Sequencing used lung tumor tissue. CDR3 in DNA: TGTGCCAGCAGTTTTAGCCGAAGGACTAACGCGAGCTCCTACAATGAGCAGTTCTTC. This gives the protein CASSFSRRTNASSYNEQFF.